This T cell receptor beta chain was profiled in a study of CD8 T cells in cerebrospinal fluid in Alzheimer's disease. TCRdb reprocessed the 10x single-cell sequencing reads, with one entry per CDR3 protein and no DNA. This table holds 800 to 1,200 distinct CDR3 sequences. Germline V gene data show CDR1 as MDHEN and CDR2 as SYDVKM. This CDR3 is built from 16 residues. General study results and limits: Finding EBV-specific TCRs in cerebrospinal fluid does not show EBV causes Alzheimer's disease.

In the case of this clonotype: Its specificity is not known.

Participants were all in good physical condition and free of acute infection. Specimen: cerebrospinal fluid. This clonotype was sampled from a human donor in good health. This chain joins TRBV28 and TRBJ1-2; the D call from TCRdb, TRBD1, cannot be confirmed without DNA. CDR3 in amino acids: CASSPGQGAANYGYTF.